Each of the 4 T cell receptor beta chains below was sequenced from the same sample in a study of radiation and T cells in renal cell carcinoma. Clones were read by immunoSEQ multiplex PCR, and TCRdb kept only the in-frame ones, dropping some. The repertoire holds about 62,000 clones, 65% to 80% seen once, with about 6.3% in the top ten. As to time point: blood 4 weeks post-SBRT, at nephrectomy. Sample treatment: 15 Gy SBRT to primary tumor, nephrectomy 4 weeks later. The sequenced sample was blood, obtained from a patient whose treatment included radiotherapy and nephrectomy. The receptor source for this set is a man in his sixties with renal cell carcinoma.

The chain couples TRBV11-2 to TRBJ2-2; 9 positions match TRBD2. Germline loops: CDR1 SGHAT, CDR2 FQNNGV. Losses at the gene ends were 1 base for V and 5 bases for J; bases not matched to a gene: 5. This CDR3 contains 16 residues. The CDR3 loop reads CASSLAAGGNTGELFF. The CDR3, as DNA: TGTGCCAGCAGCTTAGCGGCGGGGGGGAATACCGGGGAGCTGTTTTTT.

The V gene is TRBV9, the J gene TRBJ2-1, with D tentatively TRBD2 (6 bases). Trimming cost V 0 bases and J 1 base, with 11 bases left between them. The CDR3 spans 16 residues. Germline V CDR1 and CDR2: SGDLS, YYNGEE. CDR3 protein: CASSVDGGVSYNEQFF. DNA for the CDR3: TGTGCCAGCAGCGTAGATGGCGGGGTTTCCTACAATGAGCAGTTCTTC.

The rearrangement links TRBV5-1 to TRBJ2-7, with 9 nucleotides matching TRBD2. The V segment lost 0 bases and the J segment 4 bases; nucleotides outside the gene matches: 5. Per the germline V gene, CDR1 is SGHRS and CDR2 is YFSETQ. The CDR3 contains 15 residues. The DNA for the CDR3 is TGCGCCAGCAGCTTGGCCGGTAGCGGGAGTTACGAGCAGTACGTC. This codes for CASSLAGSGSYEQYV.

The chain recombines TRBV12-5 with TRBJ2-2, with D hard to call. CDR1 is LGHNT and CDR2 is FRNRAP in the germline V gene. This CDR3 comprises 16 residues. V was pared by 2 bases and J by 0 bases, with 10 bases between. CDR3 in DNA: TGTGCTAGTGGTTTGTTGGCTTTCGCGAACACCGGGGAGCTGTTTTTT. Amino acids: CASGLLAFANTGELFF.